These 11 T cell receptor beta chains were sequenced from one sample in a study of blood T cell repertoires in COVID-19. Produced via immunoSEQ multiplex PCR; TCRdb's table is partial and in-frame only. This table has over 250,000 clones, around 86% appearing once. The sequencing sample was made of peripheral blood. The receptors stem from a human donor in a cohort sampled during active COVID-19.

The genes are TRBV4-2 and TRBJ2-5, with 10 bases that match TRBD2. This CDR3 contains 17 residues. Germline V gene data show CDR1 as LGHNA and CDR2 as YNFKEQ. V lost 3 bases to trimming and J lost 4 bases; unmatched junction nucleotides: 11. The CDR3: CASSQFRASGSGETQYF. The CDR3 DNA follows: TGTGCCAGCAGCCAGTTTAGGGCTAGCGGGAGTGGAGAGACCCAGTACTTC.

The chain joins TRBV7-9 to TRBJ2-1; D is perhaps TRBD1 (5 bases). Germline V gene sequence: CDR1 SEHNR, CDR2 FQNEAQ (reference sequence). The CDR3 sequence is 18 residues long. The V end was cut by 4 bases, the J end by 0 bases, with 19 bases between. The CDR3 sequence is CASSSLGVARDSYNEQFF. The CDR3 DNA reads as TGTGCCAGCAGCTCCTTAGGGGTGGCGCGAGACTCCTACAATGAGCAGTTCTTC.

The chain carries TRBV7-2 and TRBJ2-1; 7 bases agree with TRBD2. Germline-derived CDR1 and CDR2 are SGHTA and FQGNSA. V was pared by 5 bases and J by 6 bases, with 7 bases of the junction left unmatched. The CDR3 length is 14 residues. CDR3 protein: CASSPGLVGNEQFF. DNA of the CDR3: TGTGCCAGCAGCCCAGGACTAGTGGGCAATGAGCAGTTCTTC.

A word on this clone: This sample also contains other DNA sequences that code for the same CDR3. The chain joins TRBV6-5 to TRBJ2-2; unclear D gene. The germline V gene encodes CDR1 MNHEY and CDR2 SVGAGI. With 5 bases removed from V and 3 bases from J, the gap between germline ends came to 10 bases. CDR3 length: 14 amino acids. The CDR3: CASSLRRDTGELFF. CDR3 DNA sequence: TGTGCCAGCAGTCTCAGACGGGACACCGGGGAGCTGTTTTTT.

The chain joins TRBV3-1 (or the pseudogene TRBV3-2) to TRBJ1-4, with D maybe TRBD1 (5 bases). Per the germline V gene, CDR1 is LGHDT and CDR2 is YNNKEL (reference sequence). The ends were cut back, 2 bases at V and 4 bases at J, with 11 bases in the middle. CDR3 size: 15 residues. The CDR3 bases are TGTGCCAGCAGCCAAACTCAGGGCTTTAATGAAAAACTGTTTTTT. Amino acids: CASSQTQGFNEKLFF.

The chain is built from TRBV11-2 and TRBJ1-1; D call uncertain. The CDR3 is 11 residues long. Germline V gives CDR1 SGHAT, CDR2 FQNNGV. With 5 bases removed from V and 1 base from J, the gap between germline ends came to 2 bases. The CDR3 loop is CASSRNTEAFF. CDR3 in DNA: TGTGCCAGCAGCCGGAACACTGAAGCTTTCTTT.

The gene calls are TRBV6-6 and TRBJ1-5, with TRBD1 as a possible D gene (6 bases). Per germline, CDR1 MNHNY and CDR2 SVGAGI (reference sequence). This CDR3 is built from 14 residues. V lost 0 bases to trimming and J lost 7 bases, with 10 bases between them. The chain's CDR3 is CASSYSRGAQPQHF. Here the CDR3 DNA reads TGTGCCAGCAGTTACTCTCGGGGGGCACAGCCCCAGCATTTT.

Written as DNA, the CDR3 is TGTGCCAGCAGTTTCCGACAGGGGGCGAAGAGCACTGAAGCTTTCTTT. Translating it yields CASSFRQGAKSTEAFF. The rearrangement uses TRBV6-5 and TRBJ1-1, with 10 bases aligning to TRBD1. J gave up 4 bases and V 4 bases, and 9 bases lay outside the gene matches. The CDR3 has 16 residues. Germline CDR1 reads MNHEY; CDR2 reads SVGAGI.

J is TRBJ1-6 and V is TRBV11-2; no clear D gene. V shed 0 bases and J shed 9 bases, with 15 bases lying between them. CDR1 is SGHAT, CDR2 FQNNGV, per germline. CDR3 length: 16 residues. The CDR3, as DNA: TGTGCCAGCAGCTTAGAAGGCATGTTAGCCGGTTCACCCCTCCACTTT. As protein: CASSLEGMLAGSPLHF.

The V call is TRBV3-1 (or the pseudogene TRBV3-2), the J call TRBJ2-5; 8 positions match TRBD2. Germline-derived CDR1 and CDR2 are LGHDT and YNNKEL (reference sequence). V gave up 0 bases and J gave up 7 bases; unmatched junction bases: 7. This CDR3 has 15 amino acids. CDR3 loop: CASSQDGGLAGTQYF. The CDR3, as DNA: TGTGCCAGCAGCCAAGATGGGGGGCTAGCGGGGACCCAGTACTTC.

DNA of the CDR3: TGTGCCAGCAGCTTAGCTCTAGCGGGAGAATGGGGAATGGGGTACGAGCAGTACTTC. Translating gives CASSLALAGEWGMGYEQYF. The chain recombines TRBV7-2 with TRBJ2-7, with TRBD2 matching 10 bases. Per the germline V gene, CDR1 is SGHTA and CDR2 is FQGNSA. The CDR3 consists of 19 residues. V lost 0 bases to trimming and J lost 4 bases; unmatched junction nucleotides: 15. Full variable domain (missing parts from reference TRBV7-2 and TRBJ2-7): GAGVSQSPSNKVTEKGKDVELRCDPISGHTALYWYRQSLGQGLEFLIYFQGNSAPDKSGLPSDRFSAERTGGSVSTLTIQRTQQEDSAVYLCASSLALAGEWGMGYEQYFGPGTRLTVT.